A selection of T cell receptor beta chains follows, all from one sample in a study of PD-L1 blockade in urothelial cancer. The assay was immunoSEQ multiplex PCR, and TCRdb's table has in-frame clones only and misses some. The table has over 2,000 clones, more than 30% seen once. This material consisted of tumor tissue, taken before atezolizumab (anti-PD-L1) treatment. The receptors derive from a man between 60 and 75 years old with urothelial cancer. Each CDR3 is given with its conserved first and last residue. A D gene is named only where the DNA matches it firmly. Clone size is given for some rows only: seen once, a few or many times, or a class if the clone is expanded.

j_gene | v_gene | d_gene | abundance | CDR3nt | CDR3aa
TRBJ2-5 | TRBV5-1 | NA | NA | TGCGCCAGCAGCCAAGTTAACAGACAAGAGACCCAGTACTTC | CASSQVNRQETQYF
TRBJ2-1 | TRBV9 | TRBD2 | few | TGTGCCAGCAAACGGCTAGCGGGGCAGTCCTACAATGAGCAGTTCTTC | CASKRLAGQSYNEQFF
TRBJ2-1 | TRBV19 | NA | NA | TGTGCCAGTATGCCACAGGGAAATGAGCAGTTCTTC | CASMPQGNEQFF
TRBJ1-1 | TRBV30 | NA | NA | TGTGCCTGGAGTGCACAGGGAACTGAAGCTTTCTTT | CAWSAQGTEAFF
TRBJ2-3 | TRBV11-3 | NA | NA | TGTGCCAGCAGCTTAGGCCTCGCCAGGCTCAGCACAGATACGCAGTATTTT | CASSLGLARLSTDTQYF
TRBJ2-3 | TRBV6-7 | NA | NA | TGTGCCAGCAAAGGGGAACTTTTCACAGATACGCAGTATTTT | CASKGELFTDTQYF
TRBJ2-3 | TRBV19 | NA | once | TGTGCCAGTAGTTCAGGGGCGATGACAGATACGCAGTATTTT | CASSSGAMTDTQYF
TRBJ1-4 | TRBV11-3 | NA | medium-sized | TGTGCCAGCAGCTTAGAGTGGGGGCGATATGAAAAACTGTTTTTT | CASSLEWGRYEKLFF
TRBJ2-6 | TRBV6-7 | NA | few | TGTGCCAGCAGTCTTCAGGCTCTTGGGGCCAACGTCCTGACTTTC | CASSLQALGANVLTF
TRBJ1-6 | TRBV7-5 | NA | NA | TGTGCCAGCAGCCCCACTGAGGCGGGGGATAATTCACCCCTCCACTTT | CASSPTEAGDNSPLHF
TRBJ1-1 | TRBV6-8 | TRBD1 | medium-sized | TGTGCCAGCAGTTACGGGGGACAGTTGCACACTGAAGCTTTCTTT | CASSYGGQLHTEAFF
TRBJ1-1 | TRBV30 | NA | NA | TGTGCCTGGAGTGTTGAGGAGAACACTGAAGCTTTCTTT | CAWSVEENTEAFF